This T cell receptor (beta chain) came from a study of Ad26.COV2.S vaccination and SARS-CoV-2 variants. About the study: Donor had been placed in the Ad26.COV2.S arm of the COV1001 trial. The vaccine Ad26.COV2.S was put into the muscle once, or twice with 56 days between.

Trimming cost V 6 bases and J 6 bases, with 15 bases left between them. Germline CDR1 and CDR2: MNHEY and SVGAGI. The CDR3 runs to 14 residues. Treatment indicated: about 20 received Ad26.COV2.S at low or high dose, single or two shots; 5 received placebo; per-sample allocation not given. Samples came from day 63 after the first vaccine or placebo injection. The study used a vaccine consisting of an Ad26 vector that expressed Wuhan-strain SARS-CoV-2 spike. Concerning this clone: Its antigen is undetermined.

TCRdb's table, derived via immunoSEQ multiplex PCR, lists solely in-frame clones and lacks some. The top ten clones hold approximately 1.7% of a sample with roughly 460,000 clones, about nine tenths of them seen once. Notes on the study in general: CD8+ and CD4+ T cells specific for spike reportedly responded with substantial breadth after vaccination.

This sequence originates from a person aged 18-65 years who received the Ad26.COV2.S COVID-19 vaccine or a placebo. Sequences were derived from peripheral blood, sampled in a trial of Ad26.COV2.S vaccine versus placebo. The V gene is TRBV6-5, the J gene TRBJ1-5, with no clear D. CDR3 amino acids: CASSSGPSAQPQHF. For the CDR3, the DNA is TGTGCCAGCAGCTCGGGCCCGAGTGCTCAGCCCCAGCATTTT.